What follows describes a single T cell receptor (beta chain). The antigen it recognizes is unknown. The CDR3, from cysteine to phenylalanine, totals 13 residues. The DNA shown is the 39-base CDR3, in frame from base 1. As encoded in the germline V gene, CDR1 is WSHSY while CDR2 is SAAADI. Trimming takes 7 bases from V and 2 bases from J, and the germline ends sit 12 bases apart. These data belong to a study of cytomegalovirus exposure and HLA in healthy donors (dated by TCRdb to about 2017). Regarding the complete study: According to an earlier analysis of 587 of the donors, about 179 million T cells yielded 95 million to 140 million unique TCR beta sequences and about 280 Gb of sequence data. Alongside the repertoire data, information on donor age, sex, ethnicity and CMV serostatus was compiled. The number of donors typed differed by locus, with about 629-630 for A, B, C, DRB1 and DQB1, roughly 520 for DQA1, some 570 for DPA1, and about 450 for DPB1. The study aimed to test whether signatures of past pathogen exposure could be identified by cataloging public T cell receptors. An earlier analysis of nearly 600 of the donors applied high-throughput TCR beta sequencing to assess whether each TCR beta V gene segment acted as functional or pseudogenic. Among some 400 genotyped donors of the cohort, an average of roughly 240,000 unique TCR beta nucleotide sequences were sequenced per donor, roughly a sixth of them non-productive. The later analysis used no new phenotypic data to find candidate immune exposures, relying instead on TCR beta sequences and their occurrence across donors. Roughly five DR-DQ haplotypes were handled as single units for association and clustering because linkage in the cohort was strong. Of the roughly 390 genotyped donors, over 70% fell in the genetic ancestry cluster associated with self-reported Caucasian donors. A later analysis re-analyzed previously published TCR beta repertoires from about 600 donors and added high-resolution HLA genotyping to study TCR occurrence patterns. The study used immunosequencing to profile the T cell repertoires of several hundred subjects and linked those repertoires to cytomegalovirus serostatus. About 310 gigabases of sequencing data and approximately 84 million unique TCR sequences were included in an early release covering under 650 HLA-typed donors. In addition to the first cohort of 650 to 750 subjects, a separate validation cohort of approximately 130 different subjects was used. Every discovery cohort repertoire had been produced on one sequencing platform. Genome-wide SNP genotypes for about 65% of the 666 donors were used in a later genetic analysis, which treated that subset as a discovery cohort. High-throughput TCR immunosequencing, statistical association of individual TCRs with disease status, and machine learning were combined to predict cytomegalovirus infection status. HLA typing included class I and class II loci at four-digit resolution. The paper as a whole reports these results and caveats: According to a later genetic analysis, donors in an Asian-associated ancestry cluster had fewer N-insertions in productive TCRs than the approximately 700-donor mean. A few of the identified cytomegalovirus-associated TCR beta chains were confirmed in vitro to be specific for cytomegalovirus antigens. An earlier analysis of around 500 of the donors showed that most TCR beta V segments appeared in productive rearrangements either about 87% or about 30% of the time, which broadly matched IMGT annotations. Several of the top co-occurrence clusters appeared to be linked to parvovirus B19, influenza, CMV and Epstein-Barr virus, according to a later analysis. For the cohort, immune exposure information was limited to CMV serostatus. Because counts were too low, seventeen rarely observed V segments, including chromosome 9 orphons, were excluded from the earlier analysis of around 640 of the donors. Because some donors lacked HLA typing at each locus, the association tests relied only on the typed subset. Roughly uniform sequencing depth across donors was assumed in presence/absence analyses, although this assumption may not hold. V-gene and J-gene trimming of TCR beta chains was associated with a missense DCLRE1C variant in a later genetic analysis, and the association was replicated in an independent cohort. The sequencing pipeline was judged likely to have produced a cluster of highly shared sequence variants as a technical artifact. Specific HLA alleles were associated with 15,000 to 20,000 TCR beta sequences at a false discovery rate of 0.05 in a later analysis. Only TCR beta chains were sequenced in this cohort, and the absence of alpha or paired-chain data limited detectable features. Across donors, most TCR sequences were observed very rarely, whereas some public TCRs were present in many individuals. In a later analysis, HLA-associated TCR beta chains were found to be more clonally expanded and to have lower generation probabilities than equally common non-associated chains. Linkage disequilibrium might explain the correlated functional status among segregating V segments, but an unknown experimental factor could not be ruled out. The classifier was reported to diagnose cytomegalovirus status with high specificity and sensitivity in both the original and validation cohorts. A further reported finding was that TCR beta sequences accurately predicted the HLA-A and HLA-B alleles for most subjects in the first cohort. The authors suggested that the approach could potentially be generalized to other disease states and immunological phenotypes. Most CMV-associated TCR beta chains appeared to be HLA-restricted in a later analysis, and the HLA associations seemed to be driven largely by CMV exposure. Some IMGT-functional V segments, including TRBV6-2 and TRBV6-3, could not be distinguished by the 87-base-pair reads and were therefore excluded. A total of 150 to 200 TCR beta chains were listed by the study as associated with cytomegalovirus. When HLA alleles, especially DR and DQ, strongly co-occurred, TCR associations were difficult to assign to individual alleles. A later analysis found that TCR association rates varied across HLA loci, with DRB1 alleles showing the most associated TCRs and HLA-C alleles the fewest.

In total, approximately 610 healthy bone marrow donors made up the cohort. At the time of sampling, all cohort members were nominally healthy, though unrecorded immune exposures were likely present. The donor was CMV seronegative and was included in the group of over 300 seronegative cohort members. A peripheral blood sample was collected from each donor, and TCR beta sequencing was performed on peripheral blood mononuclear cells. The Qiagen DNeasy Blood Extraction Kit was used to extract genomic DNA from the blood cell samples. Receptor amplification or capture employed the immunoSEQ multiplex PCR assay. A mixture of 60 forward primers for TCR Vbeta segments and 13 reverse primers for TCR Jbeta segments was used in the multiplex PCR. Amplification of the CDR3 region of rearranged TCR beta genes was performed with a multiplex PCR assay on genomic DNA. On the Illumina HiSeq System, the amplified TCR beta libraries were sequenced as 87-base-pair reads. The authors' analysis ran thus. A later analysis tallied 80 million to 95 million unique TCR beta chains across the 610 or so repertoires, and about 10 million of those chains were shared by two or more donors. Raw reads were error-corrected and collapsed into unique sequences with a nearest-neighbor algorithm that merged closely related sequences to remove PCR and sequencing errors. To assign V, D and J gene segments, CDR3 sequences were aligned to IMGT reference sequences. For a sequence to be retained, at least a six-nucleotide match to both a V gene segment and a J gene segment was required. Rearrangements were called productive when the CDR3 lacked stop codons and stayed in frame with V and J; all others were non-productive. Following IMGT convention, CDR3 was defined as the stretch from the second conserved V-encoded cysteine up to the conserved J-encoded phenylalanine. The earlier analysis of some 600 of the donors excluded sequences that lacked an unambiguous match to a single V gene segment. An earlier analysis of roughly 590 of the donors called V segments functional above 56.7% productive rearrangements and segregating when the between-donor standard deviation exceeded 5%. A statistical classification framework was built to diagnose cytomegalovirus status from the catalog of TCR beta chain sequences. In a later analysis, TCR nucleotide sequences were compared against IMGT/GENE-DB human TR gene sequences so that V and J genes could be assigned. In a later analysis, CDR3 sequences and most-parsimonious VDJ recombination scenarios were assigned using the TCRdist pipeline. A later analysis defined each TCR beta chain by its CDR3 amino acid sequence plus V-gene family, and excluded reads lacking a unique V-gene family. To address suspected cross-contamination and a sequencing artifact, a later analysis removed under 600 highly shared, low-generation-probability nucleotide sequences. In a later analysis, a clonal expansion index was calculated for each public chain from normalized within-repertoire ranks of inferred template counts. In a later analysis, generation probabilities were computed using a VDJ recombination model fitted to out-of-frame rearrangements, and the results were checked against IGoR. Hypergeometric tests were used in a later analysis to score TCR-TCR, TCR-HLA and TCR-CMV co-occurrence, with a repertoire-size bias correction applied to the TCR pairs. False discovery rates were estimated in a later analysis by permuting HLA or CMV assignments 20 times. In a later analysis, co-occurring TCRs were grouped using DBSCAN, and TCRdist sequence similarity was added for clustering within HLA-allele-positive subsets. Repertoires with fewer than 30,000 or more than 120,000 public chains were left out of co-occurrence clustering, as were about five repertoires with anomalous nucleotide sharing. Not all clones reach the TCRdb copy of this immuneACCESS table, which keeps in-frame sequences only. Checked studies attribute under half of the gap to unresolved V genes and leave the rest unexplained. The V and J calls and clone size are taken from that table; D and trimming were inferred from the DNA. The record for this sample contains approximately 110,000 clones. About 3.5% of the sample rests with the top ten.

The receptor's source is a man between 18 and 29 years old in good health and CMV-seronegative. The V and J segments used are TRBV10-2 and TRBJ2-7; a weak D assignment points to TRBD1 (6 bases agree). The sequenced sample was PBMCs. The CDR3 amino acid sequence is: CASTQDSAYEQYF. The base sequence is TGCGCCAGCACACAGGACAGCGCCTACGAGCAGTACTTC.